The 18 T cell receptor beta chains reported below all come from one sample, sequenced in a study of blood T cell repertoires in COVID-19. Method: immunoSEQ multiplex PCR; TCRdb's copy keeps in-frame clones and lacks some. The sample has a few hundred thousand clones, about 90% seen once. Source material: peripheral blood. These receptors all come from a woman aged 55-75 years with COVID-19, enrolled during active disease.

The rearrangement uses TRBV5-4 and TRBJ1-2; perhaps TRBD1 as D (5 bases). The CDR3 contains 14 residues. Germline V gene lookup returns CDR1 SGHNT and CDR2 YYREEE (reference sequence). V lost 4 bases to trimming and J lost 4 bases, with 14 bases between them. Written as DNA, the CDR3 is TGTGCCAGCAGCCCGGGGGGGGAGGGCTATGGCTACACCTTC. This codes for CASSPGGEGYGYTF.

The gene calls are TRBV12-3 or TRBV12-4 and TRBJ2-1; 9 nucleotides agree with TRBD1. The CDR3 covers 12 residues. Trimming took 6 bases from V and 14 from J; bases not matched to a gene: 8. Here the CDR3 DNA reads TGTGCCAGCAGGCCAGGGGACAGGGTAAAGTTCTTC. It codes for CASRPGDRVKFF.

This chain connects TRBV7-9 to TRBJ2-5; 8 bases are a match to TRBD1. V lost 5 bases, J lost 4 bases, and 6 bases stayed unmatched. Germline assignment: CDR1 SEHNR and CDR2 FQNEAQ (reference sequence). The CDR3 sequence is 14 residues long. Written as DNA, the CDR3 is TGTGCCAGCAGCATCCCGGGACAGGTAGAGACCCAGTACTTC. Translation gives CASSIPGQVETQYF.

This clone was seen a single time. This rearrangement joins TRBV7-9 to TRBJ1-3; D unresolved. Trimming left V 10 bases short and J 0 bases short, with 7 bases between. The CDR3 loop spans 12 amino acids. Germline loops: CDR1 SEHNR, CDR2 FQNEAQ (reference sequence). The CDR3 bases are TGTGCCACCGACTTCTCTGGAAACACCATATATTTT. Protein sequence: CATDFSGNTIYF.

The V and J genes are TRBV7-2 and TRBJ1-3; perhaps TRBD1 as D (5 bases). V was pared by 5 bases and J by 0 bases, with 8 bases between. The CDR3 consists of 14 residues. The V gene's germline CDR1 is SGHTA and CDR2 FQGNSA. The CDR3 loop reads CASSGAASGNTIYF. The DNA of the CDR3 is TGTGCCAGCAGCGGGGCGGCCTCTGGAAACACCATATATTTT.

The genes are TRBV2 and TRBJ1-2; D call uncertain. From germline, CDR1 is SNHLY and CDR2 FYNNEI. Trimming left V 4 bases short and J 4 bases short, with 16 bases between. The CDR3 totals 15 residues. CDR3 region: CASSAKGASLYGYTF. In DNA form, the CDR3 reads TGTGCCAGCAGTGCGAAGGGAGCCAGCCTCTATGGCTACACCTTC.

The chain links TRBV6-1 to TRBJ1-2; D gene ambiguous. Per the germline V gene, CDR1 is MNHNS and CDR2 is SASEGT. With 3 bases removed from V and 1 base from J, the gap between germline ends came to 6 bases. This CDR3 is built from 13 residues. CDR3 amino acids: CASSEQRNYGYTF. Here the CDR3 DNA reads TGTGCCAGCAGTGAGCAGCGTAACTATGGCTACACCTTC.

The chain uses TRBV19 and TRBJ2-2; 7 bases map to TRBD1. The germline V gene has CDR1 LNHDA and CDR2 SQIVND (reference sequence). CDR3 size: 14 residues. The CDR3, as DNA: TGTGGCTGTGGGCCAGGGGGGAACACCGGGGAGCTGTTTTTT. Amino acid sequence: CGCGPGGNTGELFF.

CDR3 DNA sequence: TGCAGTGCTAGTGAACCCCGGGACAACTCCTACGAGCAGTACTTC. As protein: CSASEPRDNSYEQYF. The rearrangement links TRBV20-1 to TRBJ2-7; D perhaps matches TRBD1 (6 bases). V was clipped by 3 bases and J by 0 bases, with 15 bases between them. The CDR3 length is 15 residues. CDR1 and CDR2 from the germline V gene are DFQATT and SNEGSKA (reference sequence).

As regards this clone: At one end the junction does not follow the germline gene, possibly because of a read error. DNA of the CDR3: TGTGCCGGCAGCCCAATTGGCATGAGACAGGGGAACACTGAAGCTTTCTTT. Translation: CAGSPIGMRQGNTEAFF. V is TRBV7-3 and J is TRBJ1-1; TRBD1 aligns across 7 bases. Per germline, CDR1 SGHTA and CDR2 FQGTGA. The length of the CDR3 is 17 residues.

This clone appeared once. The V gene is TRBV4-1, the J gene TRBJ2-5; 8 bases agree with TRBD1. V was pared by 1 base and J by 5 bases, with 3 bases of the junction left unmatched. Germline lookup yields CDR1 MGHRA and CDR2 YSYEKL. CDR3 length equals 14 residues. The CDR3 nucleotides read TGCGCCAGCAGCCAAGGACAGGGGAGGGAGACCCAGTACTTC. Its protein is CASSQGQGRETQYF.

The chain carries TRBV7-2 and TRBJ2-2; D is unclear. CDR1 is SGHTA, CDR2 FQGNSA, per germline. V was trimmed by 5 bases and J by 5 bases, leaving 9 bases between them. The CDR3 runs to 13 residues. This CDR3 is CASSARVTGELFF. In nucleotides, the CDR3 is TGTGCCAGCAGCGCAAGAGTAACCGGGGAGCTGTTTTTT.

The chain couples TRBV19 to TRBJ2-2; 7 nucleotides align to TRBD1. The V segment lost 8 bases and the J segment 5 bases; nucleotides outside the gene matches: 8. Germline values: CDR1 LNHDA, CDR2 SQIVND (reference sequence). The CDR3 sequence is 14 residues long. CDR3: CASRTFRGTGELFF. CDR3 nucleotide sequence: TGTGCCAGTCGGACCTTCAGGGGGACCGGGGAGCTGTTTTTT.

This chain joins TRBV20-1 and TRBJ2-7; D not resolved. V was pared by 7 bases and J by 2 bases, with 9 bases between. The CDR3 length is 11 residues. Per the germline V gene, CDR1 is DFQATT and CDR2 is SNEGSKA (reference sequence). CDR3 DNA sequence: TGCAGTGGACAAAATCCCTACGAGCAGTACTTC. The encoded protein is CSGQNPYEQYF.

The rearrangement joins TRBV7-2 to TRBJ2-1; 13 nucleotides align to TRBD2. Unmatched junction bases numbered 5, after V lost 4 bases and J lost 5 bases. Looked up from germline, CDR1 is SGHTA and CDR2 is FQGNSA. The CDR3 runs 16 residues. In DNA form, the CDR3 reads TGTGCCAGCAGCTCCGGACTAGCGGGGGTACACAATGAGCAGTTCTTC. It yields the protein CASSSGLAGVHNEQFF.

The genes are TRBV29-1 and TRBJ1-3, with TRBD1 as a possible D gene (6 bases). V gave up 6 bases and J gave up 0 bases, with 12 bases separating them. This CDR3 has 14 amino acids. The germline V gene has CDR1 SQVTM and CDR2 ANQGSEA. The CDR3 sequence is CSVSGQFSGNTIYF. CDR3 bases: TGCAGCGTATCCGGACAGTTCTCTGGAAACACCATATATTTT.

J is TRBJ2-7 and V is TRBV7-2, with D possibly TRBD1 on 7 matching bases. The V end lost 2 bases, the J end lost 3 bases, and 8 bases lay between the germline ends. The CDR3 has 13 residues. The germline gives CDR1 SGHTA, CDR2 FQGNSA. The CDR3 loop reads CASSLQGGYEQYF. The CDR3 region has the DNA TGTGCCAGCAGCTTACAGGGGGGCTACGAGCAGTACTTC.

This chain connects TRBV11-2 to TRBJ1-2; 8 positions agree with TRBD1. V gave up 2 bases and J gave up 7 bases; unmatched junction bases: 6. CDR3 length: 14 amino acids. Per the germline V gene, CDR1 is SGHAT and CDR2 is FQNNGV. CDR3 loop: CASSLSGQGSGYTF. CDR3 DNA: TGTGCCAGCAGCTTAAGCGGACAGGGAAGTGGCTACACCTTC.